Sequencing of this TCR beta chain was carried out in a study of blood T cell repertoires in COVID-19. Across the study: COVID-19 samples collected from the United States, Italy and Spain covered acute and convalescent phases.

As processed by the authors: Using reference gene primer amplification, nucleated cell counts were estimated. Only in-frame clones appear in the TCRdb table, and some are missing; sequencing was by immunoSEQ multiplex PCR. For V, J and clone size, that table is used; D and trimming come from the DNA. The table lists under 150,000 clones, nearly 85% of them singletons. The sequence was collected from a man in his fifties or sixties in a cohort exposed to, infected with or recovered from COVID-19 (not recorded which). Material for sequencing was PBMCs or T cells enriched from blood (not recorded which).

Here the CDR3 reads CASSLLEQGGTEAFF. The CDR3 DNA sequence: TGTGCCAGCAGCTTGCTCGAACAGGGGGGAACTGAAGCTTTCTTT. The rearrangement joins TRBV7-2 to TRBJ1-1, with TRBD1 matching over 8 bases. This CDR3 spans 15 amino acids. CDR1 is SGHTA and CDR2 is FQGNSA in the germline V gene. Unmatched junction bases numbered 8, after V lost 3 bases and J lost 5 bases.